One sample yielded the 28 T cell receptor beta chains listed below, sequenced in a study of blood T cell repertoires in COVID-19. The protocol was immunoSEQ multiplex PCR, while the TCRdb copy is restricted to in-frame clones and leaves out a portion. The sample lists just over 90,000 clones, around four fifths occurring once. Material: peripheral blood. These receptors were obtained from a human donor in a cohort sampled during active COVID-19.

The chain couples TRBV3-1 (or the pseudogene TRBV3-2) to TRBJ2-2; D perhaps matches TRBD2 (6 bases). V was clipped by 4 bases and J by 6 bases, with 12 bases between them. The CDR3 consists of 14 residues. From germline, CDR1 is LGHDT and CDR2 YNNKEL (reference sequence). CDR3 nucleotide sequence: TGTGCCAGCAGCCCCAAATGGGGGGCCGGGGAGCTGTTTTTT. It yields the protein CASSPKWGAGELFF.

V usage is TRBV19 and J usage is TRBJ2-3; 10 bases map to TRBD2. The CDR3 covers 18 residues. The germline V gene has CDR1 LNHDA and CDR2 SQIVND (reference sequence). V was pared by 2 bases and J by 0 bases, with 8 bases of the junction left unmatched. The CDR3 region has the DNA TGTGCCAGTAGTATATCTAGCGGGGGAAGTTCTAGCACAGATACGCAGTATTTT. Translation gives CASSISSGGSSSTDTQYF.

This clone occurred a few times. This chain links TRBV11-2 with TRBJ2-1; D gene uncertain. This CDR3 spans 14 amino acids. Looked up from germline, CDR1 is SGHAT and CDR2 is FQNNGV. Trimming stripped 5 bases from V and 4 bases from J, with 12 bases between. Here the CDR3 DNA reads TGTGCCAGCAGCCCCTTGACCGGGTACAATGAGCAGTTCTTC. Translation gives CASSPLTGYNEQFF. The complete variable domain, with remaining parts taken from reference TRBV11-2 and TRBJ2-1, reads EAGVAQSPRYKIIEKRQSVAFWCNPISGHATLYWYQQILGQGPKLLIQFQNNGVVDDSQLPKDRFSAERLKGVDSTLKIQPAKLEDSAVYLCASSPLTGYNEQFFGPGTRLTVL.

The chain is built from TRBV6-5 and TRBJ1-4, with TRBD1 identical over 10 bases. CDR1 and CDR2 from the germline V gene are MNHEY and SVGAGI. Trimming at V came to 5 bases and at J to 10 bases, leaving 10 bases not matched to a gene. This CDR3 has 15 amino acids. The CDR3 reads CASSTGTGVFGKLFF. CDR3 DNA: TGTGCCAGCAGTACCGGGACAGGGGTTTTCGGAAAACTGTTTTTT.

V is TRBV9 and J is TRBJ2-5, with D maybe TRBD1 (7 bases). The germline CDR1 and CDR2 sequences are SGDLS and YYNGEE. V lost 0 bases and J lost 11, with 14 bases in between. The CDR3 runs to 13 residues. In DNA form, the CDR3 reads TGTGCCAGCAGCGTAGGGGTGGAGGGACAGCAGTACTTC. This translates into CASSVGVEGQQYF.

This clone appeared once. CDR3 loop: CASSSQVSGANVLTF. CDR3 coding DNA: TGCGCCAGCAGTTCGCAGGTCTCTGGGGCCAACGTCCTGACTTTC. The J gene is TRBJ2-6, the V gene TRBV5-1; D not certain. CDR3 size: 15 residues. Germline V CDR1 and CDR2: SGHRS, YFSETQ. V lost 5 bases and J lost 0, with 9 bases in between.

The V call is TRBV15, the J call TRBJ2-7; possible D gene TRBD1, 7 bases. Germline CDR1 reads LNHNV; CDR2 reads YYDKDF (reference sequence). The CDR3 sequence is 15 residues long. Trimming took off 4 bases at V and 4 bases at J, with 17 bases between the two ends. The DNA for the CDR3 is TGTGCCACCAGCACCAGGGAGACAGGGAGGTACGAGCAGTACTTC. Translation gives CATSTRETGRYEQYF.

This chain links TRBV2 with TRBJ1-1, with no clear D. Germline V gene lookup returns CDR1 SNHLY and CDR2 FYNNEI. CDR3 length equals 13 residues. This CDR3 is CAIGDRGNTEAFF. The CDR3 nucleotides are TGTGCGATCGGGGATCGGGGGAACACTGAAGCTTTCTTT.

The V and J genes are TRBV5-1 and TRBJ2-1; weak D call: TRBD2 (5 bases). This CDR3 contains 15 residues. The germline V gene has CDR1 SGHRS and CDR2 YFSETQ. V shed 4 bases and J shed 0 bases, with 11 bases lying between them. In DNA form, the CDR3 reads TGCGCCAGCAGCGTAGGACTTACCTCCTACAATGAGCAGTTCTTC. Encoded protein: CASSVGLTSYNEQFF.

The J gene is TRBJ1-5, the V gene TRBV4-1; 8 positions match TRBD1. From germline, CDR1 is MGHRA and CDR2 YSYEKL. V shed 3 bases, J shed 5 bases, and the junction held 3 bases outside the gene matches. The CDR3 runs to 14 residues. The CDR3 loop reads CASSQETGDQPQHF. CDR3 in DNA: TGCGCCAGCAGCCAGGAGACAGGGGATCAGCCCCAGCATTTT.

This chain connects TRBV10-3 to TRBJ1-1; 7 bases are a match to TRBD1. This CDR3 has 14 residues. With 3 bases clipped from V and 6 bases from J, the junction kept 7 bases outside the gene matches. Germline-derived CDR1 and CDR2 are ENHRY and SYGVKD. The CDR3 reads CAISDMTGNPEAFF. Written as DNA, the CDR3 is TGTGCCATCAGTGACATGACAGGGAATCCTGAAGCTTTCTTT.

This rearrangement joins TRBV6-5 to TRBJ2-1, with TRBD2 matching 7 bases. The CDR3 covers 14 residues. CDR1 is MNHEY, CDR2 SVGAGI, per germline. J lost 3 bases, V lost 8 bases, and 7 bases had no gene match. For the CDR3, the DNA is TGTGCCAGCTTTAGGGGAGGGAACTACAATGAGCAGTTCTTC. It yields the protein CASFRGGNYNEQFF.

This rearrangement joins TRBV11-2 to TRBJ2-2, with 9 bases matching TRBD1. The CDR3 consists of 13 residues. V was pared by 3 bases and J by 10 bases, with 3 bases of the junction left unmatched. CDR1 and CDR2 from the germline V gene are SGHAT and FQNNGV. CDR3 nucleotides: TGTGCCAGCAGCTTCGGACAGGGGTCGGAGCTGTTTTTT. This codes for CASSFGQGSELFF.

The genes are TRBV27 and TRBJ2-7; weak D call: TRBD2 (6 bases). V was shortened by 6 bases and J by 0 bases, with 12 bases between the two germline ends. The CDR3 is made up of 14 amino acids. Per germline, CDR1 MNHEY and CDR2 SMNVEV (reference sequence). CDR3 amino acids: CASRPAGSSYEQYF. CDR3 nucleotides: TGTGCCAGCAGGCCCGCCGGGAGCTCCTACGAGCAGTACTTC.

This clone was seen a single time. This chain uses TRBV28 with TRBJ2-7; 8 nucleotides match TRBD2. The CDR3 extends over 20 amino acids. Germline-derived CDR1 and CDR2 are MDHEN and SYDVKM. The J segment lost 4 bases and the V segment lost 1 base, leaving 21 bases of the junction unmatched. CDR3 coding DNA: TGTGCCAGCAGTTTATACGGGAGGGTAGGTAGGGGGGGTAGAACATACGAGCAGTACTTC. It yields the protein CASSLYGRVGRGGRTYEQYF.

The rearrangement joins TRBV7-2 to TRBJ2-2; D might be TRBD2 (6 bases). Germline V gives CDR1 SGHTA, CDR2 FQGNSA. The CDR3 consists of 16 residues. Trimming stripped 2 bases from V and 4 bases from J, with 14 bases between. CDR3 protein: CASSLLGTGSTGELFF. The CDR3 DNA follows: TGTGCCAGCAGCTTATTGGGGACTGGGTCCACCGGGGAGCTGTTTTTT.

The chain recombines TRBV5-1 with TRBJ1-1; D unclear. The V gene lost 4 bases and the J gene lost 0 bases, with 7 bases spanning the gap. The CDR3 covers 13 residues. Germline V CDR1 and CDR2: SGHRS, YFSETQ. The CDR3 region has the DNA TGCGCCAGCAGCCCTTACATGAACACTGAAGCTTTCTTT. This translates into CASSPYMNTEAFF.

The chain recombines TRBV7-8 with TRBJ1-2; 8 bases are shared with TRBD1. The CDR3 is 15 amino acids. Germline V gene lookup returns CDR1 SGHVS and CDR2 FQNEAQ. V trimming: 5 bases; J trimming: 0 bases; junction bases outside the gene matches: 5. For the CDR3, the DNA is TGTGCCAGCAGCGCTCCGGGACAGGCTAACTATGGCTACACCTTC. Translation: CASSAPGQANYGYTF. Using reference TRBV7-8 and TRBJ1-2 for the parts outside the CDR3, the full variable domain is GAGVSQSPRYKVAKRGQDVALRCDPISGHVSLFWYQQALGQGPEFLTYFQNEAQLDKSGLPSDRFFAERPEGSVSTLKIQRTQQEDSAVYLCASSAPGQANYGYTFGSGTRLTVV.

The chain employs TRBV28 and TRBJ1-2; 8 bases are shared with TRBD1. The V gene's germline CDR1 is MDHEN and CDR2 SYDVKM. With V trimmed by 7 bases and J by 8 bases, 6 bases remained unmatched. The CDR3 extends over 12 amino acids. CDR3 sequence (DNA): TGTGCCAGCAACAGGGGGGGGAGAGGCTACACCTTC. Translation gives CASNRGGRGYTF.

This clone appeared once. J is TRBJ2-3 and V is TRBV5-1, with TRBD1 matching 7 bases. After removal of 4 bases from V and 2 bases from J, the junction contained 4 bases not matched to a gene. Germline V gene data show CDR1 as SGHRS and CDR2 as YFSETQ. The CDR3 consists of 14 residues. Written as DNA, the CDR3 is TGCGCCAGCAGCCGCAGGGGGTCCACAGATACGCAGTATTTT. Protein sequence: CASSRRGSTDTQYF.

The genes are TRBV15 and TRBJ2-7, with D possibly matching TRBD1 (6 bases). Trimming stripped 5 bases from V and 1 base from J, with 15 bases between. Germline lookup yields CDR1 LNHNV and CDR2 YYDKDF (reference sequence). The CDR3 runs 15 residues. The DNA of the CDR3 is TGTGCCACCAGCCCGACCCGTGGACAGTCCTACGAGCAGTACTTC. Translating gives CATSPTRGQSYEQYF.

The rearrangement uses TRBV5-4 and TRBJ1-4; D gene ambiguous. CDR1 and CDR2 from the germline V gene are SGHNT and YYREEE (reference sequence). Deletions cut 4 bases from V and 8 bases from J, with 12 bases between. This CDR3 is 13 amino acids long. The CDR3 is CASSLRENEKLFF. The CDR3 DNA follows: TGTGCCAGCAGCCTTCGAGAAAACGAAAAACTGTTTTTT.

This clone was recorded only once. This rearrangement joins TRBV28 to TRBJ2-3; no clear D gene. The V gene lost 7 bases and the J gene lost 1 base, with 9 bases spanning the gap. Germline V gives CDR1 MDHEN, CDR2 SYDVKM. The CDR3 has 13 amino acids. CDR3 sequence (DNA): TGTGCCAGCATGACTGGAGGCACAGATACGCAGTATTTT. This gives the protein CASMTGGTDTQYF.

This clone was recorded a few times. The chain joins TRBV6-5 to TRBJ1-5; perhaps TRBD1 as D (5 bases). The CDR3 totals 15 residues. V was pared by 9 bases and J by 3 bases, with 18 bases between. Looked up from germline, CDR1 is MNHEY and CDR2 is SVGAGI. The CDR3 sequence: CASREGSMPNQPQHF. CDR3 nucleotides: TGTGCCAGTAGGGAGGGGAGCATGCCCAATCAGCCCCAGCATTTT.

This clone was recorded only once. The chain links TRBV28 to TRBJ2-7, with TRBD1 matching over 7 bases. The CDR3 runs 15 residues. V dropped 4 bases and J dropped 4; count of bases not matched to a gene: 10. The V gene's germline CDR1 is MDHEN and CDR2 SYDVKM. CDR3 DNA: TGTGCCAGCAGTTCCCGACAGGGTACGTTGTACGAGCAGTACTTC. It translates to CASSSRQGTLYEQYF.

CDR3 loop: CASSQSRTSGFYEQYF. DNA for the CDR3: TGTGCCAGCAGTCAATCCAGGACTAGCGGATTCTACGAGCAGTACTTC. The genes are TRBV27 and TRBJ2-7; 10 bases are a match to TRBD2. The CDR3 spans 16 residues. The trim removed 5 bases at V and 3 bases at J, leaving 10 bases unmatched. Germline loops: CDR1 MNHEY, CDR2 SMNVEV (reference sequence).

As DNA, the CDR3 is TGTGCCAGCAGTTCGGGGGCCGGGACTAGCCTAAATGAGCAGTTCTTC. It codes for CASSSGAGTSLNEQFF. The rearrangement links TRBV28 to TRBJ2-1, with TRBD2 matching over 9 bases. CDR3 length equals 16 residues. CDR1 and CDR2 from the germline V gene are MDHEN and SYDVKM. The V and J ends lost 4 bases and 7 bases, in that order; junction bases with no gene match: 11.

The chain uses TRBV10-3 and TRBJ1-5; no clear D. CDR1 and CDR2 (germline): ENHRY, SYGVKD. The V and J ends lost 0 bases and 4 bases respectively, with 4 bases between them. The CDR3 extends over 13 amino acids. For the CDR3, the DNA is TGTGCCATCAGTGAGTCGAGGAATCAGCCCCAGCATTTT. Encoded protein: CAISESRNQPQHF.